The 9 T cell receptor beta chains presented below share a single source sample, sequenced in a study of blood T cell repertoires in COVID-19 (dated by TCRdb to 2020 to 2021). Receptors were amplified or captured by the immunoSEQ multiplex PCR assay. This immuneACCESS table, as held by TCRdb, lists in-frame sequences with V and J called but not all clones. Of the missing ones, under half trace to an unresolved V gene in checked studies; the others have no known cause. The sample records about 220,000 clones, 80% to 85% of which are singletons. 4.5% to 5.5% of the sample goes to the ten largest clones. Input material: peripheral blood. The receptors were gathered from a woman aged 55-69 years who had recovered from COVID-19.

Written as DNA, the CDR3 is TGTGCCAGCAGGGGAGTCGGTTCGGGGACTGAAGCTTTCTTT. It translates to CASRGVGSGTEAFF. The chain links TRBV27 to TRBJ1-1; D gene ambiguous. Trimming left V 6 bases short and J 5 bases short, with 16 bases between. Germline CDR1 reads MNHEY; CDR2 reads SMNVEV (reference sequence). The CDR3 spans 14 residues.

The V gene is TRBV15, the J gene TRBJ2-5; maybe TRBD2 (5 bases). The CDR3 has 14 residues. The germline CDR1 and CDR2 sequences are LNHNV and YYDKDF (reference sequence). V was trimmed by 0 bases and J by 7 bases, leaving 12 bases between them. DNA for the CDR3: TGTGCCACCAGCAGAGATCCGGCTGCGGGGACCCAGTACTTC. It yields the protein CATSRDPAAGTQYF.

This clone was recorded once. The J gene is TRBJ2-6, the V gene TRBV19; 8 nucleotides align to TRBD1. CDR1 LNHDA and CDR2 SQIVND come from the germline V gene (reference sequence). V shed 7 bases and J 0 bases; nucleotides not matched to a gene: 14. This CDR3 is built from 19 residues. CDR3 nucleotides: TGTGCCAGTACCTCCCCACCGGGACAGGCATACTCTGGGGCCAACGTCCTGACTTTC. Translating it yields CASTSPPGQAYSGANVLTF.

The rearrangement joins TRBV19 to TRBJ1-1, with 9 bases that match TRBD1. J gave up 3 bases and V 3 bases, and 5 bases lay outside the gene matches. From germline, CDR1 is LNHDA and CDR2 SQIVND (reference sequence). CDR3 length: 15 residues. The CDR3: CASSILRTGDTEAFF. CDR3 coding DNA: TGTGCCAGTAGTATTCTCCGGACAGGGGACACTGAAGCTTTCTTT.

This clone appeared once. This chain joins TRBV6-5 and TRBJ1-2, with D possibly being TRBD1 (6 bases). The length of the CDR3 is 13 residues. Germline-derived CDR1 and CDR2 are MNHEY and SVGAGI. Trimming cost V 6 bases and J 8 bases, with 16 bases left between them. The CDR3 nucleotides read TGTGCCAGCAGGCCTACAGGGCGTCAAGGCTACACCTTC. This sequence encodes CASRPTGRQGYTF.

This clone was detected a few times. This chain joins TRBV9 and TRBJ2-1; 13 positions match TRBD2. The length of the CDR3 is 20 residues. The germline gives CDR1 SGDLS, CDR2 YYNGEE. J was trimmed by 0 bases and V by 3 bases; bases with no gene match: 12. The CDR3 region has the DNA TGTGCCAGCAGCGGCTTGACTAGCGGGGGGACCCATTCCTCCTACAATGAGCAGTTCTTC. It specifies CASSGLTSGGTHSSYNEQFF.

This clone came up once. This sample includes further DNA sequences coding for the same CDR3. The V call is TRBV30, the J call TRBJ2-7; 7 bases agree with TRBD1. The CDR3 is made up of 12 amino acids. V lost 7 bases and J lost 2; bases outside the gene matches: 5. Germline V gene data show CDR1 as GTSNPN and CDR2 as SVGIG (reference sequence). The CDR3 DNA reads TGTGCCTCTAGTGGGACAGCCTACGAGCAGTACTTC. Protein product: CASSGTAYEQYF.

This chain links TRBV18 with TRBJ1-2, with a weak D call TRBD1 (5 bases). Between the trimmed V and J ends, which lost 2 bases and 2 bases, there was a span of 12 bases. Germline lookup yields CDR1 KGHSH and CDR2 LQKENI. This CDR3 comprises 15 residues. In DNA form, the CDR3 reads TGTGCCAGCTCACCATTCGGGGGAACCAACTATGGCTACACCTTC. This sequence encodes CASSPFGGTNYGYTF.

This chain connects TRBV6-5 to TRBJ2-7; 8 bases align to TRBD2. This CDR3 is 12 amino acids long. Germline V CDR1 and CDR2: MNHEY, SVGAGI. The V and J ends lost 6 bases and 2 bases, in that order; junction bases with no gene match: 0. Written as DNA, the CDR3 is TGTGCCAGCAGGCGGGGGGCCTACGAGCAGTACTTC. Amino acids: CASRRGAYEQYF.